Each of the 14 T cell receptor beta chains below was sequenced from the same sample in a study of blood T cell repertoires in COVID-19. Using immunoSEQ multiplex PCR, the repertoire was profiled, and TCRdb retains in-frame clones only, with some absent. This table has 200,000 to 300,000 clones, 75% to 90% appearing once. Sequencing was carried out using peripheral blood. The receptor source for this set is a man between 25 and 39 years old with active or convalescent COVID-19.

This chain's CDR3 is CASSEGTGGVYGYTF. The DNA for the CDR3 is TGTGCCAGCAGTGAGGGGACAGGGGGGGTCTATGGCTACACCTTC. The chain uses TRBV6-1 and TRBJ1-2, with TRBD1 matching over 11 bases. CDR3 size: 15 residues. CDR1 and CDR2 from the germline V gene are MNHNS and SASEGT. V lost 3 bases to trimming and J lost 4 bases; unmatched junction nucleotides: 4.

The chain couples TRBV19 to TRBJ2-5; 10 positions match TRBD2. The CDR3 is 17 amino acids. Unmatched junction bases numbered 6, after V lost 1 base and J lost 1 base. The V gene's germline CDR1 is LNHDA and CDR2 SQIVND (reference sequence). CDR3 in amino acids: CASSIGLAGVFQETQYF. The CDR3 bases are TGTGCCAGTAGTATAGGCCTAGCGGGGGTCTTCCAAGAGACCCAGTACTTC.

This clone was recorded only once. The CDR3 nucleotides are TGTGCCAGCAGCCCCTCCCCCAACTACCGGGGCACCGGGGAGCTGTTTTTT. Translation: CASSPSPNYRGTGELFF. This chain connects TRBV11-2 to TRBJ2-2; possibly TRBD2 for D (5 bases). The CDR3 totals 17 residues. V was trimmed by 5 bases and J by 4 bases, leaving 20 bases between them. CDR1 is SGHAT, CDR2 FQNNGV, per germline. Full variable domain (missing parts from reference TRBV11-2 and TRBJ2-2): EAGVAQSPRYKIIEKRQSVAFWCNPISGHATLYWYQQILGQGPKLLIQFQNNGVVDDSQLPKDRFSAERLKGVDSTLKIQPAKLEDSAVYLCASSPSPNYRGTGELFFGEGSRLTVL.

The J gene is TRBJ1-1, the V gene TRBV18, with 7 bases matching TRBD1. Germline-derived CDR1 and CDR2 are KGHSH and LQKENI. This CDR3 has 14 amino acids. V lost 4 bases and J lost 0; bases outside the gene matches: 2. The CDR3 nucleotides read TGTGCCAGCTCACGGGACAGAATGAACACTGAAGCTTTCTTT. Amino acid sequence: CASSRDRMNTEAFF.

This rearrangement joins TRBV3-1 (or the pseudogene TRBV3-2) to TRBJ2-7; 9 nucleotides match TRBD1. Germline CDR1 LGHDT, CDR2 YNNKEL (reference sequence). The trim removed 1 base at V and 3 bases at J, leaving 4 bases unmatched. This CDR3 is built from 15 residues. The CDR3: CASSQAGTGIYEQYF. The CDR3 nucleotides read TGTGCCAGCAGCCAAGCCGGGACAGGGATCTACGAGCAGTACTTC.

This CDR3 reads CASSLAGTAANYGYTF. CDR3 in DNA: TGTGCCAGCAGCTTAGCCGGGACAGCCGCTAACTATGGCTACACCTTC. The J gene is TRBJ1-2, the V gene TRBV7-9; TRBD1 matches at 7 bases. The CDR3 has 16 residues. With 0 bases clipped from V and 0 bases from J, the junction kept 4 bases outside the gene matches. The germline gives CDR1 SEHNR, CDR2 FQNEAQ (reference sequence).

In this sample, this clone turned up a few times. In DNA, the CDR3 is TGCGCCAGCAGCCAAGAGAGGCTGTCGGGGAGCGGCTACACCTTC. Translating it yields CASSQERLSGSGYTF. V usage is TRBV4-1 and J usage is TRBJ1-2; unclear D gene. In germline, CDR1 is MGHRA, CDR2 YSYEKL. The CDR3 runs 15 residues. The V gene lost 0 bases and the J gene lost 8 bases, with 16 bases spanning the gap.

The J gene is TRBJ2-2, the V gene TRBV5-1; possible D gene TRBD2, 5 bases. Germline V lookup: CDR1 SGHRS, CDR2 YFSETQ. This CDR3 spans 15 amino acids. Trimming pared 10 bases from V and 3 bases from J, leaving 19 bases between. The CDR3 region is CAPTVSVGDTGELFF. The CDR3 DNA reads as TGCGCCCCGACGGTATCGGTGGGAGACACCGGGGAGCTGTTTTTT.

The chain couples TRBV5-1 to TRBJ1-1; D not resolved. Between the trimmed V and J ends, which lost 2 bases and 6 bases, there was a span of 14 bases. The CDR3 length is 14 residues. CDR1 and CDR2 from the germline V gene are SGHRS and YFSETQ. CDR3 sequence reads: CASSFGQEGAEAFF. The CDR3 DNA reads TGCGCCAGCAGCTTCGGGCAGGAGGGCGCTGAAGCTTTCTTT.

The CDR3 DNA reads as TGTGCCAGCTGGAACACAGGCTTCATGAACACTGAAGCTTTCTTT. Translated, it gives CASWNTGFMNTEAFF. V and J are TRBV6-5 and TRBJ1-1; D is possibly TRBD1 (5 bases). Germline CDR1 is MNHEY and CDR2 is SVGAGI. There are 15 residues in the CDR3. Trimming cost V 8 bases and J 0 bases, with 16 bases left between them.

J is TRBJ2-2 and V is TRBV2; D remains ambiguous. V lost 2 bases to trimming and J lost 2 bases, with 6 bases between them. CDR1 and CDR2 from the germline V gene are SNHLY and FYNNEI. CDR3 length: 14 residues. Here the CDR3 reads CASSEILNTGELFF. Here the CDR3 DNA reads TGTGCCAGCAGTGAAATCCTTAACACCGGGGAGCTGTTTTTT.

V gene TRBV11-3 combines with J gene TRBJ2-7; TRBD2 is a possible D gene (5 bases). CDR1 is SGHNT, CDR2 YENEEA, per germline. Trimming shortened V by 0 bases and J by 7 bases, and 10 bases separated the two germline ends. The CDR3 loop spans 13 amino acids. The CDR3 coding sequence is TGTGCCAGCAGCTTAGACCCCCCGGGGGAGCAGTACTTC. This encodes CASSLDPPGEQYF.

The chain carries TRBV20-1 and TRBJ1-1; TRBD1 aligns across 9 bases. V shed 3 bases, J shed 1 base, and the junction held 12 bases outside the gene matches. Germline CDR1 DFQATT, CDR2 SNEGSKA (reference sequence). There are 17 residues in the CDR3. CDR3 sequence (DNA): TGCAGTGCTAGTCGGATTATATCACAGGGGGCGAACACTGAAGCTTTCTTT. This codes for CSASRIISQGANTEAFF.

The V gene is TRBV11-2, the J gene TRBJ1-3, with 8 bases identical to TRBD1. Per the germline V gene, CDR1 is SGHAT and CDR2 is FQNNGV. V shed 5 bases and J 6 bases; nucleotides not matched to a gene: 12. The CDR3 runs to 16 residues. Here the CDR3 reads CASSVTTGAGVNTIYF. Written as DNA, the CDR3 is TGTGCCAGCAGCGTAACGACAGGGGCAGGGGTAAACACCATATATTTT.